The rows below give T cell receptor beta chains drawn from one sample of a study of shared clonotypes between healthy human individuals. The method was immunoSEQ multiplex PCR; TCRdb's version includes in-frame clones alone and lacks a portion of them. The sample holds over a million clones; under 99% are singletons and the top ten take approximately 0.45%. Material for sequencing was naive CD4+ T cells sorted from blood. The receptors here all came from a man aged 30 to 45 in good health. CDR3s leave out the opening cysteine and the closing phenylalanine or tryptophan.

j_gene	v_gene	CDR3aa
TRBJ1-5	TRBV2	ASQRTVQRGNQPQH
TRBJ2-2	TRBV10-1	ASSDPRGKNTGELF
TRBJ2-1	TRBV7-9	ASSLGGLAGGSPNEQF
TRBJ1-5	TRBV25-1	ASSGTGVGQPQH
TRBJ1-5	TRBV5-3	ARSLPGGYNQPQH
TRBJ2-5	TRBV28	ASRRDRLETQY
TRBJ2-7	TRBV7-9	ASSLIPSGVTYEQY
TRBJ1-5	TRBV6-1	ASSEAGAMQPQH
TRBJ1-1	TRBV4-1	ASRQEGAGQGTEAF
TRBJ2-7	TRBV7-6	ASSPGQGFGSYEQY
TRBJ2-1	TRBV6-6	ASSSTSPHEQF
TRBJ2-5	TRBV7-9	ASSLEGQYQETQY
TRBJ1-2	TRBV6-6	ASNSRGRVNGYT
TRBJ2-1	TRBV7-2	ASSPPSPSGDEQF
TRBJ1-1	TRBV6-1	ASSDRTGGTEAF
TRBJ2-5	TRBV27	ASSSRHGETQY
TRBJ1-1	TRBV9	ASSVELVTEAF
TRBJ2-5	TRBV5-6	ASSTGLAVVQETQY
TRBJ1-3	TRBV6-7	ASRTDCFSGNTIY
TRBJ1-4	TRBV7-9	ASSLETGGPEKLF
TRBJ2-2	TRBV9	ASSGLGQSRELF
TRBJ2-7	TRBV10-2	ASKGAGGHYEQY
TRBJ2-7	TRBV9	ASSVGTGGQIYEQY
TRBJ2-6	TRBV5-1	ASSYPGSGANVLT
TRBJ1-5	TRBV28	ASSPGGPQH
TRBJ2-5	TRBV2	AQRAGRGETQY
TRBJ2-2	TRBV28	ASSFGRTGELF
TRBJ2-3	TRBV5-8	ASSRQQSTDTQY
TRBJ2-2	TRBV6-5	ASSYGGNTGELF